This T cell receptor beta chain was retrieved from a study of CD8+ T cells in alopecia areata. Study-wide context: Tofacitinib lasted 6 to 18 months, then 6 months off drug.

On this clone: Its antigen is not identified.

General study findings and limits: The study found TCR sharing across patients less clear than in mice, possibly for HLA reasons.

The study team obtained lesional scalp punch biopsies and peripheral blood from alopecia areata patients. RNA was isolated and reverse transcribed to cDNA, the sequencing template. Method: immunoSEQ multiplex PCR; TCRdb's copy keeps in-frame clones and lacks some. The sample yields over 150,000 clones, almost 65% seen once. CDR1 and CDR2 from the germline V gene are SNHLY and FYNNEI. Losses at the gene ends were 6 bases for V and 5 bases for J; bases not matched to a gene: 4. CDR3 length: 14 amino acids. This receptor was obtained from a human donor with alopecia areata. V is TRBV2 and J is TRBJ1-6, with TRBD1 matching 7 bases. The source material was CD4+ T cells sorted from blood, sampled at week 0. This CDR3 is CASRTGTDNSPLHF. In DNA form, the CDR3 reads TGTGCCAGCAGGACCGGGACAGATAATTCACCCCTCCACTTT. The full variable domain, with the rest looked up from reference TRBV2 and TRBJ1-6, is EPEVTQTPSHQVTQMGQEVILRCVPISNHLYFYWYRQILGQKVEFLVSFYNNEISEKSEIFDDQFSVERPDGSNFTLKIRSTKLEDSAMYFCASRTGTDNSPLHFGNGTRLTVT.